A single sample is the source of the 9 T cell receptor beta chains below, sequenced in a study of blood T cell repertoires in COVID-19 (TCRdb year 2020). Libraries were made using the immunoSEQ multiplex PCR assay. TCRdb took this table from immuneACCESS and kept in-frame rearrangements with V and J called. Such tables lack part of the clones; where checked against another copy, unresolved V genes explain under half of the gap, and the rest is unexplained. The sample contains roughly 430,000 clones, nearly 90% of them found a single time. The ten top clones hold about 1.5% of the sample. Sequencing was performed on PBMCs or T cells enriched from blood (not recorded which). The source of these receptors is a woman between 18 and 29 years old who had been exposed to COVID-19.

V usage is TRBV5-1 and J usage is TRBJ1-6, with 10 nucleotides matching TRBD1. CDR1 is SGHRS and CDR2 is YFSETQ in the germline V gene. The CDR3 length is 17 residues. The J segment lost 10 bases and the V segment lost 2 bases, leaving 12 bases of the junction unmatched. The CDR3: CASSLRKDSGQGSPLHF. CDR3 DNA sequence: TGCGCCAGCAGCTTACGAAAGGATTCGGGACAGGGGTCACCCCTCCACTTT. Filled out from reference TRBV5-1 and TRBJ1-6, the complete variable domain reads KAGVTQTPRYLIKTRGQQVTLSCSPISGHRSVSWYQQTPGQGLQFLFEYFSETQRNKGNFPGRFSGRQFSNSRSEMNVSTLELGDSALYLCASSLRKDSGQGSPLHFGNGTRLTVT.

The rearrangement joins TRBV6-5 to TRBJ2-1, with 8 bases aligning to TRBD1. Germline assignment: CDR1 MNHEY and CDR2 SVGAGI. V lost 6 bases and J lost 6; bases outside the gene matches: 4. The CDR3 runs 13 residues. The CDR3 spells CASSRTGGNEQFF. DNA for the CDR3: TGTGCCAGCAGCCGAACAGGGGGCAATGAGCAGTTCTTC.

The chain links TRBV21-1 to TRBJ2-1; TRBD2, the D gene given by the table, was not confirmed from the DNA. TRBV21-1 is a documented pseudogene. CDR3 length: 17 residues. CDR3 sequence: CASSKISGMSSYNEQFF. DNA of the CDR3: TGTGCCAGCAGCAAAATTAGCGGGATGAGCTCCTACAATGAGCAGTTCTTC.

The chain employs TRBV28 and TRBJ2-7, with 8 bases identical to TRBD1. J gave up 7 bases and V 5 bases, and 7 bases lay outside the gene matches. The germline V gene encodes CDR1 MDHEN and CDR2 SYDVKM. There are 13 residues in the CDR3. CDR3 coding DNA: TGTGCCAGCAGTCCGACAGGGGCAGGGGAGCAGTACTTC. Protein product: CASSPTGAGEQYF.

This chain joins TRBV28 and TRBJ1-1, with TRBD1 matching 7 bases. The CDR3 has 14 residues. Germline V gives CDR1 MDHEN, CDR2 SYDVKM. V shed 5 bases, J shed 1 base, and the junction held 4 bases outside the gene matches. CDR3 DNA: TGTGCCAGCAGTCCGGACAGGACGAACACTGAAGCTTTCTTT. It translates to CASSPDRTNTEAFF.

The gene calls are TRBV7-6 and TRBJ2-5, with D unclear. Germline-derived CDR1 and CDR2 are SGHVS and FNYEAQ. This CDR3 spans 12 amino acids. The V end lost 1 base, the J end lost 5 bases, and 5 bases lay between the germline ends. The CDR3 DNA sequence: TGTGCCAGCAGCTTAGGTTCGGAGACCCAGTACTTC. Its protein is CASSLGSETQYF.

The CDR3 bases are TGTGCCAGTAGTGTTAGCGGGAACTCCTACGAGCAGTACTTC. Protein: CASSVSGNSYEQYF. The chain combines TRBV19 with TRBJ2-7; TRBD2 agrees at 8 bases. The germline V gene encodes CDR1 LNHDA and CDR2 SQIVND (reference sequence). Trimming at V came to 5 bases and at J to 0 bases, leaving 3 bases not matched to a gene. The CDR3 totals 14 residues.

This clone has a single count. The J gene is TRBJ1-2, the V gene TRBV6-5; D may be TRBD1 (6 bases). This CDR3 spans 14 amino acids. Trimming removed 7 bases from V and 1 base from J, with 13 bases in between. Germline V CDR1 and CDR2: MNHEY, SVGAGI. The chain's CDR3 is CASTLTGINYGYTF. In nucleotides, the CDR3 is TGTGCCAGCACCCTAACAGGGATTAACTATGGCTACACCTTC.

J is TRBJ2-1 and V is TRBV5-1; 9 positions agree with TRBD2. This CDR3 contains 16 residues. Germline V gives CDR1 SGHRS, CDR2 YFSETQ. Unmatched junction bases numbered 6, after V lost 2 bases and J lost 3 bases. This chain's CDR3 is CASSLVAGENYNEQFF. The CDR3 region has the DNA TGCGCCAGCAGCTTAGTAGCGGGAGAAAACTACAATGAGCAGTTCTTC.